This T cell receptor beta chain was sequenced during a study of CD8+CD57+ T cells in acquired aplastic anemia. Regarding this clonotype: Its specificity is unknown.

CDR1 is SGHNT, CDR2 YYREEE, per germline (reference sequence). J lost 4 bases, V lost 3 bases, and 10 bases had no gene match. The CDR3 sequence is 16 residues long. Overall study findings and caveats: Found in both controls and patients were some 31 CD8+ CDR3 sequences.

Patients included in sequencing had previously demonstrated CD8+CD57+ cell expansion by flow cytometry. Acquired aplastic anemia of severe grade affected all patients. According to the study, genomic DNA was the template for TCR beta VDJ and CDR3 profiling. Via MiXCR, TCRdb re-called the reads, giving one row per CDR3 protein. The profile shows 160,000 or so distinct CDR3 sequences, roughly 50% of them singletons. The receptor was derived from a human donor with aplastic anemia. The rearrangement links TRBV5-4 to TRBJ1-3; the match to TRBD1 covers 7 bases. Sequencing was done on a sample of sorted CD4+, CD8+, or CD8+CD57+ T cells (not recorded which) from PBMCs. The CDR3 nucleotides are TGTGCCAGCAGCTCCTCGACAGGGAGTGAGGGAAACACCATATATTTT. This codes for CASSSSTGSEGNTIYF.